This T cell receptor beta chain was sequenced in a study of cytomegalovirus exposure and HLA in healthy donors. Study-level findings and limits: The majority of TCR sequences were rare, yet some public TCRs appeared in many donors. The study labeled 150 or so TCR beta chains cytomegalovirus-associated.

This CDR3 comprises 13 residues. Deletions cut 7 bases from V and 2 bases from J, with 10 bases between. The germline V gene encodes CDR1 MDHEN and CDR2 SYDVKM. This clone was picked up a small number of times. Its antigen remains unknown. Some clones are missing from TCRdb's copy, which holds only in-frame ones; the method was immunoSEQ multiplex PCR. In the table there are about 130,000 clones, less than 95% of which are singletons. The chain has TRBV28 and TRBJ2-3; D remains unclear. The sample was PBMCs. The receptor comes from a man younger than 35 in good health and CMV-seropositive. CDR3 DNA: TGTGCCAGCACTAACGCGGACACAGATACGCAGTATTTT. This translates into CASTNADTDTQYF.